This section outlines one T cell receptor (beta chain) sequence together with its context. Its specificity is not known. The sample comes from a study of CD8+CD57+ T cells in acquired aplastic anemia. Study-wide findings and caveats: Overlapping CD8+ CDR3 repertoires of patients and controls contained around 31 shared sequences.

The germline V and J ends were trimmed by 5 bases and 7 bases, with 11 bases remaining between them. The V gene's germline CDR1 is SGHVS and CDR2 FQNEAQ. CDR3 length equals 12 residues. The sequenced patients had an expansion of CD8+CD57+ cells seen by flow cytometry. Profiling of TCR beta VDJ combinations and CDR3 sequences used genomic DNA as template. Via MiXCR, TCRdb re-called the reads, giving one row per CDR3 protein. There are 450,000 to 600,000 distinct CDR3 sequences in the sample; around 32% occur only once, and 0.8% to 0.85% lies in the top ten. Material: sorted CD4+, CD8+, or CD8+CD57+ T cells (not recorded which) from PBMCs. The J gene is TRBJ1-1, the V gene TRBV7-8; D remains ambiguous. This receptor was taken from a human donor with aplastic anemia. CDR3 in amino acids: CASSQLDGEAFF. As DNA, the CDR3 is TGTGCCAGCAGCCAGTTGGACGGTGAAGCTTTCTTT.